This T cell receptor (beta chain) is drawn from a study of early T cells in non-severe SARS-CoV-2 infection. Findings and limits, study-wide: VDJdb matching, biased toward anti-spike CD8 responses, missed private and CD4 specificities.

This clonotype was counted at least ten times. The antigen is unknown. In germline, CDR1 is ENHRY, CDR2 SYGVKD. CDR3 length: 14 amino acids. Trimming shortened V by 2 bases and J by 9 bases, and 14 bases separated the two germline ends. Individual cDNA molecules were tagged with unique molecular identifiers. Each CDR3 protein gets one entry after TCRdb re-called the 5' RACE reads with MiXCR. The sample lists 50,000 to 55,000 distinct CDR3 sequences, almost 9.5% occurring once. The clonotype originates from an adult who was a healthcare worker with PCR-confirmed SARS-CoV-2 infection or an uninfected control (not recorded which). This chain connects TRBV10-3 to TRBJ2-1; perhaps TRBD1 as D (5 bases). Sequencing was done on a sample of whole blood. The CDR3 is CAISEPPWGSEQFF. The CDR3 coding sequence is TGTGCCATCAGTGAGCCTCCGTGGGGCAGTGAGCAGTTCTTC.